This TCR beta chain was recorded in a study of T cell repertoires in cytomegalovirus infection. This clonotype turned up a few times. Its antigen is unidentified. Each CDR3 protein gets one entry after TCRdb re-called the reads with MiXCR. The sample consists of 450,000 to 600,000 distinct CDR3 sequences, roughly a third of them appearing once. The CDR3 has 13 amino acids. Germline-derived CDR1 and CDR2 are SGHVT and SQSDAQ. With V trimmed by 10 bases and J by 2 bases, 4 bases remained unmatched. The source is a human donor in good health (CMV status not recorded). Some clones in this sample may be carry-over from other donors' samples. This specimen was cultured PBMCs, taken from culture after CMV antigen stimulation. This sequence joins TRBV7-4 and TRBJ2-5; 10 bases map to TRBD2. CDR3: CAIRTSGQETQYF. The DNA for the CDR3 is TGTGCCATCCGGACTAGCGGACAAGAGACCCAGTACTTC.